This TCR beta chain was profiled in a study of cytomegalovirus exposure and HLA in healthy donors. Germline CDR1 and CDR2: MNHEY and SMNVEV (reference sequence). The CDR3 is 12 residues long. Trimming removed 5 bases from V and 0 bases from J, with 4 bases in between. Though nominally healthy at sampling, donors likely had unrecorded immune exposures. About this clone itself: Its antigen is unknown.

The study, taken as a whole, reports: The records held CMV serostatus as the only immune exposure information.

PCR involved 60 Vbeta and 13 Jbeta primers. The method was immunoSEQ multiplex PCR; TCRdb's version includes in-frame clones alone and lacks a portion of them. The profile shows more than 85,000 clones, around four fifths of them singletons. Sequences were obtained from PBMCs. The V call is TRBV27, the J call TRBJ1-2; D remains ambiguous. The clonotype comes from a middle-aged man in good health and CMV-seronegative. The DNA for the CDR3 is TGTGCCAGCAGTCCATCTAACTATGGCTACACCTTC. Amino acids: CASSPSNYGYTF.